The TCR beta chain described here comes from a study of blood T cell repertoires in COVID-19. Across the whole study: Collection of acute and convalescent COVID-19 samples took place in the United States, Italy and Spain. T cells, B-cell-depleted T cells, or PBMCs supplied cDNA or gDNA.

As handled by the study authors: From reference gene primer amplification, estimates of nucleated cell counts were derived. Measured with immunoSEQ multiplex PCR; TCRdb has only the in-frame clones, and not every one. V and J calls and clone size are copied from that table; D and trimming were computed from the DNA. The profile shows about 41,000 clones, approximately 90% of them singletons. The material sequenced was peripheral blood. The sequence was collected from a human donor in a cohort sampled during active COVID-19.

CDR3 region: CASSFGGGGVYEQYF. The CDR3 nucleotides read TGTGCCAGCAGTTTCGGGGGAGGCGGTGTCTACGAGCAGTACTTC. The V call is TRBV27, the J call TRBJ2-7; possible D gene TRBD2, 6 bases. Trimming shortened V by 3 bases and J by 3 bases, and 15 bases separated the two germline ends. The length of the CDR3 is 15 residues. The germline V gene has CDR1 MNHEY and CDR2 SMNVEV (reference sequence).